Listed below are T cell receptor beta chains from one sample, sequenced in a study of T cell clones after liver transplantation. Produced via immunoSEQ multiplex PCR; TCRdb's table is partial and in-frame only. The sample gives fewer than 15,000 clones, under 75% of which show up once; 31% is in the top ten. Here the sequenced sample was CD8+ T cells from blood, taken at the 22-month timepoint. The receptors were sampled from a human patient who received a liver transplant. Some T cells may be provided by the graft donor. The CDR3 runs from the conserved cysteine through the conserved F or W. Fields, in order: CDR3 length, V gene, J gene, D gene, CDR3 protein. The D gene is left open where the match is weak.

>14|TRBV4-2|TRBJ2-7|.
CASSPSFSRGEQYF
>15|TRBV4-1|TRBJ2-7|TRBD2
CASSLERGKTYEQYF
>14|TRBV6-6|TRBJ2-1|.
CASTTGSSYNEQFF
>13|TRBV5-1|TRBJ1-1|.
CASSPGALPEAFF
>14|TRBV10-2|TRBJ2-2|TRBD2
CASMGGRGGGELFF
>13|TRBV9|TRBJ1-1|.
CASSVSSGTEAFF
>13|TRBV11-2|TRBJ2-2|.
CASSLGRTGELFF
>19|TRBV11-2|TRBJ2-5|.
CASSLSPGLGWGLQETQYF
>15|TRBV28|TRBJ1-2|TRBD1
CASSSATGANYGYTF
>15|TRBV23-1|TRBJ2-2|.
CASSQIGGQTGELFF
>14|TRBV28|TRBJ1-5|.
CASSFDGSNQPQHF
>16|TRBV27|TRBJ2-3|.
CASSLLFSGGTDTQYF
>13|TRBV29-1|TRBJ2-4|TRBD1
CSVETGHKNIQYF
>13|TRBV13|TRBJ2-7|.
CASSFGASYEQYF
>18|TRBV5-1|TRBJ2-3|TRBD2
CASSPGLAGGPHTDTQYF